The text below deals with one T cell receptor (beta chain). The method was immunoSEQ multiplex PCR; TCRdb's version includes in-frame clones alone and lacks a portion of them. The sample shows approximately 140,000 clones, about 93% of them seen only once. The V and J ends lost 2 bases and 3 bases, in that order; junction bases with no gene match: 8. This CDR3 has 16 amino acids. Germline V gene data show CDR1 as SGHRS and CDR2 as YFSETQ. This sample was included in a study of T cell responses to AZD1222 COVID-19 vaccine. V is TRBV5-1 and J is TRBJ2-7, with 10 bases lining up with TRBD2. The source of this sequence is an adult in good health. The sequences come from peripheral blood, collected on day 0 of AZD1222 vaccination. The CDR3 bases are TGCGCCAGCAGCTTTCCGACTAGCGGGTTCGACTACGAGCAGTACTTC. Residues: CASSFPTSGFDYEQYF.